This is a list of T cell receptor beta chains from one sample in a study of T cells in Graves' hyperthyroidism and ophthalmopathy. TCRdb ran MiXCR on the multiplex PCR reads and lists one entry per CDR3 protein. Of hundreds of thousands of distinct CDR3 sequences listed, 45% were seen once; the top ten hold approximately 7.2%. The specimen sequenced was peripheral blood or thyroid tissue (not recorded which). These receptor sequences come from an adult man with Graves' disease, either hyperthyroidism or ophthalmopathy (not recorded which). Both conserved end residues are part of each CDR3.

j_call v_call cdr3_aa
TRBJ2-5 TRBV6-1 CASSPPGWRPQETQYF
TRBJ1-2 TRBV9 CASRTTTGPTGYGYTF
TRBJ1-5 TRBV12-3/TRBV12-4 CASSGGTGSQHF
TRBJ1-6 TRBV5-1 CASSLGSASYNSPLHF
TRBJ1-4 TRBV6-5 CASSWTGVTGEELFF
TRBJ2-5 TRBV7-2 CASRRAGETQYF
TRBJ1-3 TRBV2 CASREDRGNGNTIYF
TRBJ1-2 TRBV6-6 CASRTDRTFYGYTF
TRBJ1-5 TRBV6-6 CASSYSGTANQPQHF
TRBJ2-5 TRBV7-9 CASSLTPKETQYF
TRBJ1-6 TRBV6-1 CASSEGQGGNSPLHF
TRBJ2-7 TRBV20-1 CSARDSKSYYEQYF
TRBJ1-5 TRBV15 CATSVVGGPPQPQHF
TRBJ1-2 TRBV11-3 CASSQRAQGVVLDGYTF
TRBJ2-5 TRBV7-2 CASSLEGRVDETQYF
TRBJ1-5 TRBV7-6 CASSPQTGAIGQPQHF
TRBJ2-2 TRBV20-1 CSARGHQTGELFF
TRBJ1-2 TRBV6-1 CAISEDRGPTGYTF
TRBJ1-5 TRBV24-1 CATSETGWDQPQHF
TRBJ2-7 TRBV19 CASSRRDSDEQYF
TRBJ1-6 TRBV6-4 CASKGARSPLHF
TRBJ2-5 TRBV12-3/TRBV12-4 CASSLRTEETQYF
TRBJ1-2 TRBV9 CASSADGYGYTF
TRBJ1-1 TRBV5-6 CASSSQLTNTEAFF
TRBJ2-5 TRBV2 CASSESRVGETQYF
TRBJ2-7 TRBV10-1 CASTKTGDPYEQYF
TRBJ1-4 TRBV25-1 CASSDPLFGQGSRTNEKLFF
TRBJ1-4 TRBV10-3 CAIAGTEKLFF
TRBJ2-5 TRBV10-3 CAISGSGGHQETQYF